This TCR beta chain was found in a study of T cells in Graves' hyperthyroidism and ophthalmopathy. Study-wide results and caveats: Blood also contained most expanded thyroid clonotypes above 0.001. It was a median around 6 months before onset that the model predicted ophthalmopathy.

Not enrolled were patients with uncontrolled infection, other autoimmune disease, pregnancy or lactation. Orbital computed tomography, thyroid ultrasound, serum thyroxine and TRAb, and clinical symptoms together informed the diagnoses. The V gene lost 0 bases and the J gene lost 2 bases, with 10 bases spanning the gap. The CDR3 has 14 amino acids. From germline, CDR1 is DFQATT and CDR2 SNEGSKA (reference sequence). This clonotype was counted ten times or more. Antigen specificity is unknown. What was amplified from RNA transcripts were TCR beta CDR3 regions. HTBI primers were employed in a first-round RT-PCR of the TCR CDR3. TCRdb processed the multiplex PCR reads anew with MiXCR; each CDR3 protein has one entry. The sample records 450,000 to 700,000 distinct CDR3 sequences, more than 45% being singletons.

The origin of this receptor is an adult woman with Graves' disease, either hyperthyroidism or ophthalmopathy (not recorded which). The chain is built from TRBV20-1 and TRBJ2-5; D uncertain. The material sequenced was peripheral blood or thyroid tissue (not recorded which). CDR3 sequence: CSAREGGAQETQYF. The CDR3 nucleotides are TGCAGTGCTAGAGAGGGTGGAGCACAAGAGACCCAGTACTTC.